The T cell receptor beta chain described here comes from a study of blood T cell repertoires in COVID-19. Study-level information: Donors in the United States, Italy and Spain gave samples during acute or convalescent COVID-19. The analysed material was cDNA or gDNA that came from T cells, B-cell-depleted T cells, or PBMCs.

The CDR3 is 15 residues long. CDR1 SGHRS and CDR2 YFSETQ come from the germline V gene. The V segment lost 4 bases and the J segment 2 bases; nucleotides outside the gene matches: 6. Study processing details: Cell counts per sample came from amplifying reference gene primers. Sequencing was performed with immunoSEQ multiplex PCR; in TCRdb, only in-frame clones are kept and a portion is missing. V and J calls and clone size are those listed in that table; D and trimming were worked out from the DNA. The sample has some 64,000 clones; more than 60% are singletons. This chain links TRBV5-1 with TRBJ2-1; 7 bases are shared with TRBD1. The sequence came from a woman older than 75 with active or convalescent COVID-19. The specimen sequenced was peripheral blood. The CDR3 loop reads CASSPRQGPYNEQFF. The CDR3 region has the DNA TGCGCCAGCAGCCCACGACAGGGCCCCTACAATGAGCAGTTCTTC.